What follows are 5 T cell receptor beta chains derived from one specimen sequenced in a study of blood T cell repertoires in COVID-19. TCRdb's copy holds only in-frame clones and misses some; the assay was immunoSEQ multiplex PCR. Of about 120,000 clones listed, roughly 88% were seen once; the top ten hold over 1%. Sample: peripheral blood. The origin of the receptors is an elderly woman with acute or convalescent COVID-19.

CDR3 residues: CASSQEVAGPPDTQYF. CDR3 nucleotide sequence: TGTGCCAGCAGCCAAGAGGTGGCGGGCCCCCCAGATACGCAGTATTTT. The chain employs TRBV4-2 and TRBJ2-3, with D perhaps TRBD2 (5 bases). The germline V and J ends were trimmed by 0 bases and 4 bases, with 14 bases remaining between them. This CDR3 has 16 residues. Germline CDR1 and CDR2: LGHNA and YNFKEQ.

The chain employs TRBV10-3 and TRBJ2-1; 9 bases align to TRBD2. Trimming at V came to 4 bases and at J to 0 bases, leaving 10 bases not matched to a gene. There are 18 residues in the CDR3. Germline CDR1 is ENHRY and CDR2 is SYGVKD. The CDR3 here is CAISVGLAGISSYNEQFF. CDR3 bases: TGTGCCATCAGTGTAGGGCTAGCGGGGATAAGCTCCTACAATGAGCAGTTCTTC.

The V call is TRBV7-9, the J call TRBJ1-2; 7 bases map to TRBD1. Looked up from germline, CDR1 is SEHNR and CDR2 is FQNEAQ (reference sequence). The length of the CDR3 is 15 residues. Trimming took 3 bases from V and 6 from J; bases not matched to a gene: 10. CDR3 amino acids: CASSFPLGTEHGYTF. The CDR3 DNA sequence: TGTGCCAGCAGCTTCCCCCTCGGGACAGAGCATGGCTACACCTTC.

V and J are TRBV10-3 and TRBJ1-4; 8 bases fit TRBD1. The CDR3 loop spans 17 amino acids. Germline CDR1 is ENHRY and CDR2 is SYGVKD. Unmatched junction bases numbered 10, after V lost 2 bases and J lost 5 bases. The DNA for the CDR3 is TGTGCCATCAGTGAGGGACAGGGAAGTCTAAGGAATGAAAAACTGTTTTTT. This translates into CAISEGQGSLRNEKLFF.

CDR3 nucleotide sequence: TGTGCCAGCAGCCCAAACAGGGAAATCAACACTGAAGCTTTCTTT. This encodes CASSPNREINTEAFF. The chain recombines TRBV5-4 with TRBJ1-1; D perhaps matches TRBD1 (6 bases). The germline CDR1 and CDR2 sequences are SGHNT and YYREEE (reference sequence). The germline V and J ends were trimmed by 4 bases and 2 bases, with 15 bases remaining between them. The length of the CDR3 is 15 residues.